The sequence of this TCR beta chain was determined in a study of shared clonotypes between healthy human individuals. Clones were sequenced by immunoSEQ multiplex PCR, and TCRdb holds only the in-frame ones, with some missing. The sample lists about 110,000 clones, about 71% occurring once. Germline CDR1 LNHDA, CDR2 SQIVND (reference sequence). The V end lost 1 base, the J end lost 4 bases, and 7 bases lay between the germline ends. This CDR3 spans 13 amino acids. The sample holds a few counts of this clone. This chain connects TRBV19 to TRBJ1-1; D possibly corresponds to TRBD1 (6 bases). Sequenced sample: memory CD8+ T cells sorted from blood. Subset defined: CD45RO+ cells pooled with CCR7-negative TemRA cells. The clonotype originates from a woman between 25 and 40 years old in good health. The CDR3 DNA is TGTGCCAGTAGTATAGGGACAGTCACTGAAGCTTTCTTT. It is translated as CASSIGTVTEAFF. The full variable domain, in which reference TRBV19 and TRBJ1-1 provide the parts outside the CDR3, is DGGITQSPKYLFRKEGQNVTLSCEQNLNHDAMYWYRQDPGQGLRLIYYSQIVNDFQKGDIAEGYSVSREKKESFPLTVTSAQKNPTAFYLCASSIGTVTEAFFGQGTRLTVV.